Listed below are T cell receptor beta chains from one sample, sequenced in a study of identical twins. TCRdb re-called the 5' RACE reads with MiXCR, one entry per CDR3 protein. The profile covers under 900,000 distinct CDR3 sequences, with 9% to 15% appearing a single time and under 2% taken by the ten largest. The data were also submitted as part of a second study, on yellow fever vaccine responses in identical twins.

What was sequenced was PBMCs. These receptors originate from a woman between 18 and 29 years old in good health. Both conserved end residues are part of each CDR3. D genes are given only for firm matches. Clone size, where shown, is once, few, many, or a class for clones that have expanded.

j_gene,abundance,v_gene,d_gene,CDR3aa,CDR3nt
TRBJ2-3,few,TRBV7-2,-,CASSPGLARTTDTQYF,TGTGCCAGCAGCCCAGGATTAGCGAGGACCACAGATACGCAGTATTTT
TRBJ2-2,-,TRBV24-1,TRBD1,CATSEPGQGANTGELFF,TGTGCCACCAGTGAACCGGGACAGGGGGCAAACACCGGGGAGCTGTTTTTT
TRBJ2-2,few,TRBV15,TRBD1,CATSWTGGVTGELFF,TGTGCCACCAGCTGGACAGGGGGCGTCACCGGGGAGCTGTTTTTT
TRBJ2-7,few,TRBV5-1,TRBD2,CASSLELAGDKQYF,TGCGCCAGCAGCTTGGAGCTAGCGGGAGATAAGCAGTACTTC
TRBJ2-5,few,TRBV6-2/TRBV6-3,-,CASRPIGNQETQYF,TGTGCCAGCAGGCCAATAGGGAACCAAGAGACCCAGTACTTC
TRBJ2-7,-,TRBV28,-,CASRARDLYEQYF,TGTGCCAGCAGGGCTAGGGACCTTTACGAGCAGTACTTC
TRBJ2-5,-,TRBV10-2,TRBD2,CASCQGGETQYF,TGCGCCAGTTGTCAGGGAGGGGAGACCCAGTACTTC
TRBJ2-5,few,TRBV4-1,-,CASSQLDTQETQYF,TGCGCCAGCAGCCAACTAGACACCCAAGAGACCCAGTACTTC
TRBJ1-1,few,TRBV20-1,TRBD1,CSARVGDSRAFF,TGCAGTGCTAGAGTAGGGGACAGCAGGGCTTTCTTT
TRBJ2-7,few,TRBV5-6,-,CASSPEESEFLLSPYEQYF,TGTGCCAGCAGCCCGGAGGAGTCCGAGTTTCTTTTAAGCCCCTACGAGCAGTACTTC
TRBJ2-4,few,TRBV2,-,CASSEAGFDKNIQYF,TGTGCCAGCAGTGAAGCGGGGTTTGACAAAAACATTCAGTACTTC
TRBJ1-6,many,TRBV12-3/TRBV12-4,-,CASSPARNSPLHF,TGTGCCAGCAGCCCTGCTCGGAATTCACCCCTCCACTTT
TRBJ1-1,-,TRBV10-3,-,CAISERPSQGKVFF,TGTGCCATCAGTGAGCGGCCCTCACAGGGAAAAGTTTTCTTT
TRBJ2-5,-,TRBV6-1,-,CASSVWGAQETQYF,TGTGCCAGCAGTGTGTGGGGGGCCCAAGAGACCCAGTACTTC
TRBJ2-3,many,TRBV10-3,TRBD1,CAIKGQASTDTQYF,TGTGCCATCAAGGGACAGGCTAGCACAGATACGCAGTATTTT
TRBJ2-3,-,TRBV9,TRBD2,CASSPRTSGPDTQYF,TGTGCCAGCAGCCCGCGGACTAGCGGACCAGATACGCAGTATTTT
TRBJ1-1,few,TRBV20-1,TRBD1,CSVPGQTNTEAFF,TGCAGTGTGCCGGGACAGACGAACACTGAAGCTTTCTTT
TRBJ2-5,-,TRBV4-1,-,CASSQGSLGGVETQYF,TGCGCCAGCAGCCAAGGGTCGCTAGGGGGTGTGGAGACCCAGTACTTC
TRBJ2-1,few,TRBV3-1,TRBD2,CASSLAGKRGSYNEQFF,TGTGCCAGCAGCCTAGCGGGGAAACGAGGCTCCTACAATGAGCAGTTCTTC
TRBJ2-7,-,TRBV7-6,TRBD2,CASSSRTGLAGDEQYF,TGTGCCAGCAGCTCCCGTACGGGACTAGCGGGAGACGAGCAGTACTTC
TRBJ2-5,-,TRBV6-1,TRBD2,CASSEWASGGAGKTQYF,TGTGCCAGCAGTGAATGGGCTAGCGGGGGGGCGGGGAAGACCCAGTACTTC
TRBJ2-6,few,TRBV6-5,-,CASQISGAGVVLTF,TGTGCCAGCCAAATAAGCGGCGCCGGGGTCGTCCTGACTTTC
TRBJ1-2,-,TRBV29-1,-,CSVGGLNYGYTF,TGCAGCGTTGGGGGTCTGAACTATGGCTACACCTTC
TRBJ1-2,-,TRBV20-1,-,CSARPLAVGYGYTF,TGCAGTGCTAGACCCCTGGCAGTAGGTTATGGCTACACCTTC
TRBJ2-7,-,TRBV18,-,CASSPTSTWEQYF,TGTGCCAGCTCCCCTACGAGCACCTGGGAGCAGTACTTC